This T cell receptor beta chain appears in the sequencing data of a study of cytomegalovirus exposure and HLA in healthy donors. Whole-study results and caveats: Available immune exposure information was restricted to CMV serostatus only.

With respect to this clone: Its antigen remains unidentified.

Both 60 Vbeta primers and 13 Jbeta primers went into the PCR. Data came from immunoSEQ multiplex PCR; TCRdb stores just in-frame clones and leaves some out. The sample shows about 170,000 clones, 70% to 80% of them seen only once. Trimming removed 5 bases from V and 4 bases from J; junction bases left unmatched: 9. Looked up from germline, CDR1 is SEHNR and CDR2 is FQNEAQ (reference sequence). The CDR3 is made up of 15 amino acids. The clonotype comes from a woman between 45 and 60 years old in good health and CMV-seronegative. The chain couples TRBV7-9 to TRBJ1-1; 8 bases match TRBD1. Sequencing input: PBMCs. The CDR3 protein is CASSVATGGVTEAFF. The CDR3 nucleotides read TGTGCCAGCAGCGTCGCAACAGGGGGAGTCACTGAAGCTTTCTTT.